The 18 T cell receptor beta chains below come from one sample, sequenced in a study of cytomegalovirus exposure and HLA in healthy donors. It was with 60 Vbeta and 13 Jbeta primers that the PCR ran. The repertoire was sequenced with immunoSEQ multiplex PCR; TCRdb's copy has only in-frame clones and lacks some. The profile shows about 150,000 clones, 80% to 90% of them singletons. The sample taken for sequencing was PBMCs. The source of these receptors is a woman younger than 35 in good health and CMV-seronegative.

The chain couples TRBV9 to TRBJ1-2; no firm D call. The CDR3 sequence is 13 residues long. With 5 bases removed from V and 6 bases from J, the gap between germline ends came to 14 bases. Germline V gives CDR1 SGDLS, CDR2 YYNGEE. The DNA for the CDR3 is TGTGCCAGCAGTAGGAGGCGGGAGGATGGCTACACCTTC. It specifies CASSRRREDGYTF.

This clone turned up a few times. The CDR3, as DNA: TGTGCCAGCTCACCACGTTCAGGGAAGGAAAAACTGTTTTTT. Its translation: CASSPRSGKEKLFF. The chain uses TRBV18 and TRBJ1-4; D perhaps matches TRBD1 (5 bases). The CDR3 sequence is 14 residues long. Germline CDR1 is KGHSH and CDR2 is LQKENI. Trimming left V 1 base short and J 8 bases short, with 11 bases between.

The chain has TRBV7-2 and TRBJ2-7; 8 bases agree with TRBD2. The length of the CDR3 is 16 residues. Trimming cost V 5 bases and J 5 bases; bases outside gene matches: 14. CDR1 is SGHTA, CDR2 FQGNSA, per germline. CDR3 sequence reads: CASSTGRKRENNEQYF. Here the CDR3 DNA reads TGTGCCAGCAGCACCGGTCGGAAGCGGGAGAACAACGAGCAGTACTTC.

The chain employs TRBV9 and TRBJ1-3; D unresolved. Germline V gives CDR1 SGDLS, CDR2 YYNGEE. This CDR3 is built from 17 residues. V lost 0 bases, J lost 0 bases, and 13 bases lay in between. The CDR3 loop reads CASSVEGGLSSGNTIYF. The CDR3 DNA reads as TGTGCCAGCAGCGTAGAAGGCGGACTCTCCTCTGGAAACACCATATATTTT.

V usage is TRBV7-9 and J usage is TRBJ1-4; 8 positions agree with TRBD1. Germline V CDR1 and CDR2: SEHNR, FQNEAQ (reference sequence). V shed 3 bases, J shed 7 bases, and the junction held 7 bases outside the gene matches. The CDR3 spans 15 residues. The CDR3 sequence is CASSLGQASGEKLFF. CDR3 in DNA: TGTGCCAGCAGCTTGGGACAGGCTTCGGGTGAAAAACTGTTTTTT.

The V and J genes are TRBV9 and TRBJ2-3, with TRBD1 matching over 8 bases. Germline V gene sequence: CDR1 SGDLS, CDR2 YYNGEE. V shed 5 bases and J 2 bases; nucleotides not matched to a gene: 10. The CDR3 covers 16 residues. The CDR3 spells CASSGSRDRPTDTQYF. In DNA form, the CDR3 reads TGTGCCAGCAGTGGCAGCCGGGACAGGCCCACAGATACGCAGTATTTT.

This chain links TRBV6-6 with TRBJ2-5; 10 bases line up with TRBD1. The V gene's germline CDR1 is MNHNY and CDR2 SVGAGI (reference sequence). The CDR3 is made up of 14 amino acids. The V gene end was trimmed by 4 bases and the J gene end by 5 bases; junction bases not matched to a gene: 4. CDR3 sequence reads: CASSSRTGGETQYF. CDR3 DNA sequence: TGTGCCAGCAGTTCTCGGACAGGGGGGGAGACCCAGTACTTC.

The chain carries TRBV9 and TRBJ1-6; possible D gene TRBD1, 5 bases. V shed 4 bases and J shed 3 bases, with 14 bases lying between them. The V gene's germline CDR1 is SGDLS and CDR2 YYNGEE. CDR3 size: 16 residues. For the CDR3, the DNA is TGTGCCAGCAGCCCCCCGGGGGACCACTATAATTCACCCCTCCACTTT. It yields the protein CASSPPGDHYNSPLHF. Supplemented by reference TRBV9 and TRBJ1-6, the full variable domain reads DSGVTQTPKHLITATGQRVTLRCSPRSGDLSVYWYQQSLDQGLQFLIQYYNGEERAKGNILERFSAQQFPDLHSELNLSSLELGDSALYFCASSPPGDHYNSPLHFGNGTRLTVT.

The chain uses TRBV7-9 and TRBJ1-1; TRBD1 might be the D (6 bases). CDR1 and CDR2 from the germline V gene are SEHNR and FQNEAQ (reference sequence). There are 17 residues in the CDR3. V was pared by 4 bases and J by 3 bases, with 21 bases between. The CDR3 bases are TGTGCCAGCAGCTCCCTTGGGGGGGCTGGTGTGGACACTGAAGCTTTCTTT. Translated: CASSSLGGAGVDTEAFF.

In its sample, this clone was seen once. CDR3 residues: CAWTSSGPYNEQFF. The CDR3 bases are TGTGCCTGGACCTCCAGCGGCCCTTACAATGAGCAGTTCTTC. J is TRBJ2-1 and V is TRBV30, with D perhaps matching TRBD2 (5 bases). This CDR3 is built from 14 residues. The V end lost 4 bases, the J end lost 4 bases, and 14 bases lay between the germline ends. CDR1 and CDR2 (germline): GTSNPN, SVGIG (reference sequence). The whole variable domain, filled in from reference TRBV30 and TRBJ2-1, reads SQTIHQWPATLVQPVGSPLSLECTVEGTSNPNLYWYRQAAGRGLQLLFYSVGIGQISSEVPQNLSASRPQDRQFILSSKKLLLSDSGFYLCAWTSSGPYNEQFFGPGTRLTVL.

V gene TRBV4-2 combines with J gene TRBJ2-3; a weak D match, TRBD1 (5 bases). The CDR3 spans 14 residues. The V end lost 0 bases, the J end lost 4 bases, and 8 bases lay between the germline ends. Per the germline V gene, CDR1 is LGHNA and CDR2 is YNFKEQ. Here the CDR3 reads CASSQDWGADTQYF. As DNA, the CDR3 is TGTGCCAGCAGCCAAGATTGGGGCGCAGATACGCAGTATTTT.

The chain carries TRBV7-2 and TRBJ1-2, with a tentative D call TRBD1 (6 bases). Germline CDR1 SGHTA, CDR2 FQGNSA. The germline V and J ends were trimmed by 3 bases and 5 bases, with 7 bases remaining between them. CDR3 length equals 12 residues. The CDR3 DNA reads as TGTGCCAGCAGCTTCCAGGGGTATGGCTACACCTTC. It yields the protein CASSFQGYGYTF.

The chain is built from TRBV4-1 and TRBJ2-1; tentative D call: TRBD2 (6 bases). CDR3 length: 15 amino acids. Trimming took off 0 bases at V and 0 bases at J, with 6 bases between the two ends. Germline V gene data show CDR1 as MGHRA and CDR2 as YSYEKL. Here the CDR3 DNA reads TGCGCCAGCAGCCAAGACGGGAGCTCCTACAATGAGCAGTTCTTC. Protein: CASSQDGSSYNEQFF.

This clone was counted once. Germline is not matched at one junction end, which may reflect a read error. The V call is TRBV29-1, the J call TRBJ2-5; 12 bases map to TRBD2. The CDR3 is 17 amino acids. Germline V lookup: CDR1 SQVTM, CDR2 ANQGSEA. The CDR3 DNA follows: TGCAGCGCTGAAGTTTGGGCTAGCGGGAGGGCAAGAGAGACCCAGTACTTC. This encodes CSAEVWASGRARETQYF.

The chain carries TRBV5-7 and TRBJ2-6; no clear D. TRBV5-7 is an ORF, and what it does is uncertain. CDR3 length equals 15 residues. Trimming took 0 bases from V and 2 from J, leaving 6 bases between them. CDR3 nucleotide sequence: TGTGCCAGCAGCTTGGGGAGAACTGGGGCCAACGTCCTGACTTTC. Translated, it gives CASSLGRTGANVLTF.

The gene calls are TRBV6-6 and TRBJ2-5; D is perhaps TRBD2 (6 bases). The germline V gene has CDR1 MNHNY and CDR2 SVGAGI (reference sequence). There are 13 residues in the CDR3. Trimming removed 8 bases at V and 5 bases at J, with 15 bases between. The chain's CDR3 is CASQRGAGETQYF. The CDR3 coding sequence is TGTGCCAGCCAAAGAGGGGCGGGGGAGACCCAGTACTTC.

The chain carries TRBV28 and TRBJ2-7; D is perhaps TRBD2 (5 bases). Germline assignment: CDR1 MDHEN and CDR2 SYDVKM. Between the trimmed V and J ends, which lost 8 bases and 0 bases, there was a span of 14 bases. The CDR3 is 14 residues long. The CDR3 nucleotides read TGTGCCAGCTCGGGGTTTTCGAGCTCCTACGAGCAGTACTTC. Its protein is CASSGFSSSYEQYF.

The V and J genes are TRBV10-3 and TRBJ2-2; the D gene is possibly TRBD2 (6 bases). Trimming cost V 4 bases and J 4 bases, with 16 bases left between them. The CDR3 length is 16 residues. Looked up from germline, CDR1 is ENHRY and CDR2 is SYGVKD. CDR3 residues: CAISGGAGFRTGELFF. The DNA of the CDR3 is TGTGCCATCAGTGGTGGGGCGGGATTTCGCACCGGGGAGCTGTTTTTT.